This TCR beta chain was recorded in a study of tumor-infiltrating lymphocytes in primary liver carcinoma. Study outcomes and limitations: Merely about 8-25% of top clones occurred in all five tumor regions.

CDR1 is SQVTM, CDR2 ANQGSEA, per germline. CDR3 length equals 15 residues. Of note for this clonotype: Its antigen is unknown. The CDR3 carries no conserved terminal phenylalanine or tryptophan, so it likely arises from a read error.

A primer in the constant region served to generate TCR beta cDNA from approximately 500 ng of total RNA. What produced the TCR beta libraries was three nested multiplex PCR rounds using slightly modified ARM-PCR. Running roughly 10 cycles apiece, the first two PCR rounds relied on TRBV1-TRBV30 forward primers together with a C-beta reverse primer. One entry per CDR3 protein results from TCRdb running MiXCR on the multiplex PCR reads. In the table there are fewer than 250,000 distinct CDR3 sequences, approximately 80% of which are singletons. RNA and DNA were co-extracted from about 20-30 mg of unsorted bulk tissue. Patients diagnosed with primary liver carcinoma received treatment through surgical resection.

The V gene is TRBV29-1, the J gene TRBJ1-1, with D possibly TRBD1 on 5 matching bases. This receptor was identified in a man aged 35 to 55 with primary liver carcinoma and hepatitis B virus infection. The specimen sequenced was tumor tissue from primary liver carcinoma. The chain's CDR3 is CNVQESGHPNTEAFC. The CDR3 coding sequence is TGCAACGTTCAGGAGTCCGGACATCCGAACACTGAAGCTTTCTGT.